This T cell receptor (beta chain) is from a study of blood T cell repertoires in COVID-19. Sequenced by immunoSEQ multiplex PCR; TCRdb stores in-frame clones only, minus some. The repertoire holds 180,000 or so clones, with 65% to 85% as singletons. The germline V gene has CDR1 LNHDA and CDR2 SQIVND (reference sequence). The V end was cut by 4 bases, the J end by 7 bases, with 16 bases between. The CDR3 is 14 residues long. The Seattle patients joined while their infection was active and were tracked longitudinally afterward. This receptor was obtained from a woman between 40 and 55 years old with COVID-19, enrolled during active disease. This chain joins TRBV19 and TRBJ1-1; possible D gene TRBD1, 6 bases. Sequencing was performed on peripheral blood. Here the CDR3 reads CASSTLQGTGEAFF. Here the CDR3 DNA reads TGTGCCAGTAGTACACTTCAGGGGACGGGTGAAGCTTTCTTT.